Below, 16 T cell receptor beta chains from the same sample are listed, as sequenced in a study of T-cell memory formation after mild COVID-19. MiXCR was run by TCRdb on the 5' RACE reads, yielding one entry per CDR3 protein. The sample includes roughly 450,000 distinct CDR3 sequences, roughly 18% of them seen just once. The sequencing input was PBMCs or a T cell subset sorted from them (not recorded which). All receptors come from a man aged 18 to 30 who had mild COVID-19 (a few samples of this study predate the infection). Cell type and time point are not known.

This clonotype was found many times. V is TRBV4-2 and J is TRBJ1-1, with D unclear. Germline CDR1 LGHNA, CDR2 YNFKEQ. The CDR3 is made up of 11 amino acids. Deletions cut 4 bases from V and 2 bases from J, with 2 bases between. In DNA form, the CDR3 reads TGTGCCAGCAGCCGTAACACTGAAGCTTTCTTT. As protein: CASSRNTEAFF.

A few counts support this clonotype. V usage is TRBV12-3 or TRBV12-4 and J usage is TRBJ2-7; D not certain. V was clipped by 3 bases and J by 4 bases, with 7 bases between them. This CDR3 spans 12 amino acids. The CDR3 loop is CASSLLGYEQYV. The CDR3 nucleotides are TGTGCCAGCAGTTTGCTGGGGTACGAGCAGTACGTC.

This clonotype has more than one count but fewer than ten. In DNA form, the CDR3 reads TGTGCCAGCAGCTCGGGACATAGGATGCCCTACGAGCAGTACTTC. This encodes CASSSGHRMPYEQYF. The chain links TRBV5-5 to TRBJ2-7, with a tentative D call TRBD1 (6 bases). Trimming pared 3 bases from V and 2 bases from J, leaving 15 bases between. Germline lookup yields CDR1 SGHKS and CDR2 YYEKEE (reference sequence). The CDR3 contains 15 residues.

The table lists this clonotype with many counts. DNA for the CDR3: TGTGCCAGCTCACCGGGGGGCCACGAGCAGTACTTC. It specifies CASSPGGHEQYF. This chain links TRBV7-2 with TRBJ2-7; D is possibly TRBD2 (7 bases). The CDR3 extends over 12 amino acids. CDR1 and CDR2 from the germline V gene are SGHTA and FQGNSA. V was trimmed by 8 bases and J by 5 bases, leaving 13 bases between them. The entire variable domain, with the rest obtained from reference TRBV7-2 and TRBJ2-7, is as follows: GAGVSQSPSNKVTEKGKDVELRCDPISGHTALYWYRQSLGQGLEFLIYFQGNSAPDKSGLPSDRFSAERTGGSVSTLTIQRTQQEDSAVYLCASSPGGHEQYFGPGTRLTVT.

This clonotype was picked up a small number of times. The chain has TRBV10-3 and TRBJ2-7; weak D call: TRBD1 (5 bases). Trimming took 0 bases from V and 4 from J, leaving 10 bases between them. Germline lookup yields CDR1 ENHRY and CDR2 SYGVKD. The CDR3 is 14 amino acids. In nucleotides, the CDR3 is TGTGCCATCAGTGAGTCGCCAGGGAAGTACGAGCAGTACTTC. Protein product: CAISESPGKYEQYF.

The chain uses TRBV5-6 and TRBJ2-3, with no clear D. Germline CDR1 SGHDT, CDR2 YYEEEE. Trimming removed 0 bases from V and 2 bases from J, with 7 bases in between. CDR3 length: 14 residues. The CDR3 DNA is TGTGCCAGCAGCTTGGGCTGGGCCACAGATACGCAGTATTTT. Translated, it gives CASSLGWATDTQYF.

This clonotype has a handful of counts. CDR3 amino acids: CASSQVAGATGELFF. The CDR3 region has the DNA TGCGCCAGCAGCCAAGTAGCGGGGGCCACCGGGGAGCTGTTTTTT. The chain couples TRBV4-3 to TRBJ2-2, with TRBD2 matching 9 bases. Losses at the gene ends were 1 base for V and 4 bases for J; bases not matched to a gene: 1. Germline V CDR1 and CDR2: LGHNA, YSLEER. This CDR3 region has 15 residues.

As regards this clonotype: A much larger clone is a single base away; this may be a read error. This sequence joins TRBV6-5 and TRBJ1-1; no firm D call. V was cut by 0 bases and J by 1 base, with 6 bases left in between. CDR1 is MNHEY, CDR2 SVGAGI, per germline. This CDR3 has 14 residues. CDR3 nucleotide sequence: TGTGCCAGCAGTTACTCGACACGGAACACTGAAGCTTTCTTT. This gives the protein CASSYSTRNTEAFF.

This clonotype was counted a few times. The chain carries TRBV2 and TRBJ1-5; D gene ambiguous. The germline V gene has CDR1 SNHLY and CDR2 FYNNEI. V gave up 7 bases and J gave up 7 bases, with 14 bases separating them. This CDR3 contains 13 residues. In nucleotides, the CDR3 is TGTGCCAGCAAGCAGGCGGGTCTACAGCCCCAGCATTTT. It translates to CASKQAGLQPQHF.

This chain links TRBV6-2 or TRBV6-3 with TRBJ1-6; D is ambiguous. V was pared by 2 bases and J by 3 bases, with 11 bases between. This CDR3 region has 16 residues. Germline V gives CDR1 MNHEY, CDR2 SVGEGT. The CDR3 DNA reads as TGTGCCAGCAGTTACCGGGGTAGGGTCTATAATTCACCCCTCCACTTT. Translation: CASSYRGRVYNSPLHF.

This clonotype appeared once. In DNA, the CDR3 is TGTGCCAGCAGTTACGGGAGGGGCGCGTGGGCCAAAAACATTCAGTACTTC. Translating gives CASSYGRGAWAKNIQYF. The chain has TRBV6-5 and TRBJ2-4; 7 bases map to TRBD2. The CDR3 extends over 17 amino acids. Per the germline V gene, CDR1 is MNHEY and CDR2 is SVGAGI. The V segment lost 2 bases and the J segment 1 base; nucleotides outside the gene matches: 8.

The rearrangement uses TRBV7-9 and TRBJ2-1, with 11 bases lining up with TRBD2. Trimming cost V 6 bases and J 7 bases; bases outside gene matches: 8. This CDR3 is 15 amino acids long. Germline V gives CDR1 SEHNR, CDR2 FQNEAQ (reference sequence). The CDR3 DNA sequence: TGTGCCAGCAGTTCTACTAGCGGGGGCTGGAATGAGCAGTTCTTC. This encodes CASSSTSGGWNEQFF.

The sample holds a few counts of this clonotype. The rearrangement joins TRBV7-2 to TRBJ1-4, with 7 bases identical to TRBD1. Germline V lookup: CDR1 SGHTA, CDR2 FQGNSA. Trimming at V came to 3 bases and at J to 6 bases, leaving 4 bases not matched to a gene. The CDR3 extends over 14 amino acids. The CDR3 DNA reads as TGTGCCAGCAGCTTTCAGGGGGATCATGAAAAACTGTTTTTT. Protein sequence: CASSFQGDHEKLFF. The full variable domain, rest sourced from reference TRBV7-2 and TRBJ1-4, is GAGVSQSPSNKVTEKGKDVELRCDPISGHTALYWYRQSLGQGLEFLIYFQGNSAPDKSGLPSDRFSAERTGGSVSTLTIQRTQQEDSAVYLCASSFQGDHEKLFFGSGTQLSVL.

A word on this clonotype: The junction differs from germline at one of its ends, possibly a read error. J is TRBJ2-2 and V is TRBV7-9, with D uncertain. The CDR3 sequence is 13 residues long. Germline CDR1 reads SEHNR; CDR2 reads FQNEAQ (reference sequence). The CDR3 DNA reads TGTGCCAGCAGTCTTGGGAACGCCGGGGAGCTGTTTTTT. This sequence encodes CASSLGNAGELFF.

This clonotype was counted only a few times. V usage is TRBV29-1 and J usage is TRBJ1-3; no firm D call. Trimming took 4 bases from V and 1 from J, leaving 5 bases between them. CDR1 SQVTM and CDR2 ANQGSEA come from the germline V gene. The CDR3 length is 12 residues. The CDR3 sequence is CSVGGSGNTIYF. In DNA, the CDR3 is TGCAGCGTTGGGGGTTCTGGAAACACCATATATTTT.

This chain links TRBV2 with TRBJ2-2; the D gene is possibly TRBD1 (6 bases). The CDR3 sequence is 12 residues long. V gave up 8 bases and J gave up 6 bases, with 10 bases separating them. Per germline, CDR1 SNHLY and CDR2 FYNNEI. DNA of the CDR3: TGTGCCAGCGGTCAGGGGCCCGGGGAGCTGTTTTTT. As protein: CASGQGPGELFF.